This TCR beta chain was recovered during a study of shared clonotypes between healthy human individuals. A few counts support this clone. Sequencing used immunoSEQ multiplex PCR; TCRdb keeps in-frame clones, though not all of them. The sample includes roughly 410,000 clones, about 96% of them seen just once. This CDR3 is built from 14 residues. Germline values: CDR1 GTSNPN, CDR2 SVGIG (reference sequence). V lost 3 bases to trimming and J lost 9 bases; unmatched junction nucleotides: 11. The chain has TRBV30 and TRBJ1-5; the match to TRBD1 covers 7 bases. The receptor was derived from a man aged 25-45 years in good health. Sequencing was performed on memory CD8+ T cells sorted from blood. The subset here: CD45RO+ cells pooled with CCR7-negative TemRA cells. The CDR3 region has the DNA TGTGCCTGGAGCCTCGGACAGGTGGGGATGCCCCAGCATTTT. Amino acids: CAWSLGQVGMPQHF.